This T cell receptor beta chain is drawn from a study of T cell responses to AZD1222 COVID-19 vaccine. This clone appeared a single time. V was pared by 0 bases and J by 9 bases, with 16 bases between. Germline V gene lookup returns CDR1 SGHRS and CDR2 YFSETQ. The CDR3 length is 15 residues. Assay: immunoSEQ multiplex PCR; the TCRdb copy retains only in-frame clones and omits some. The table includes roughly 25,000 clones, about 85% detected once. This sequence was found in an adult who received the AZD1222 COVID-19 vaccine. The chain links TRBV5-1 to TRBJ2-1, with unresolved D. Source: peripheral blood, taken 28 days after the second AZD1222 dose. CDR3 sequence reads: CASSLGQNLRPEQFF. DNA of the CDR3: TGCGCCAGCAGCTTGGGTCAGAACCTTCGTCCTGAGCAGTTCTTC.